Below are 32 T cell receptor beta chains sequenced from a single sample in a study of spatial heterogeneity in lung cancer. TCRdb re-analysed the 5' RACE reads in MiXCR, keeping a single row per CDR3 protein. The sample gives tens of thousands of distinct CDR3 sequences, almost 5.5% of which show up once; 20% to 25% is in the top ten. Time point in this sample: blood at routine non-recurrence follow-up after resection. This material consisted of PBMCs, taken at follow-up. The source is a female donor with early-stage non-small cell lung cancer.

In its sample, this clonotype was seen many times. The rearrangement links TRBV20-1 to TRBJ2-7; D remains ambiguous. V was shortened by 4 bases and J by 5 bases, with 9 bases between the two germline ends. Germline assignment: CDR1 DFQATT and CDR2 SNEGSKA (reference sequence). CDR3 length: 11 residues. CDR3 amino acids: CSAMLGNEQYF. CDR3 bases: TGCAGTGCTATGCTAGGTAACGAGCAGTACTTC.

This clonotype was observed many times. The chain is built from TRBV6-6 and TRBJ2-3; 12 nucleotides line up with TRBD2. V gave up 0 bases and J gave up 3 bases; unmatched junction bases: 4. Per germline, CDR1 MNHNY and CDR2 SVGAGI (reference sequence). The CDR3 length is 17 residues. The DNA of the CDR3 is TGTGCCAGCAGTTACTCCCCGACTAGCGGGAGAACAGATACGCAGTATTTT. It is translated as CASSYSPTSGRTDTQYF.

This clonotype came up many times. The chain carries TRBV27 and TRBJ1-5, with D unresolved. The V gene lost 0 bases and the J gene lost 0 bases, with 9 bases spanning the gap. The length of the CDR3 is 16 residues. Per germline, CDR1 MNHEY and CDR2 SMNVEV (reference sequence). CDR3 region: CASSLSTTYSNQPQHF. In nucleotides, the CDR3 is TGTGCCAGCAGTTTATCGACGACATATAGCAATCAGCCCCAGCATTTT.

Ten or more counts support this clonotype. The rearrangement uses TRBV27 and TRBJ1-5, with D uncertain. CDR3 length equals 13 residues. The V and J ends lost 6 bases and 4 bases respectively, with 10 bases between them. Per germline, CDR1 MNHEY and CDR2 SMNVEV (reference sequence). The CDR3 sequence is CASSLSENQPQHF. Written as DNA, the CDR3 is TGTGCCAGCAGCCTTAGCGAAAATCAGCCCCAGCATTTT.

This clonotype was observed at least ten times. The rearrangement links TRBV7-2 to TRBJ1-3, with a tentative D call TRBD1 (5 bases). Germline-derived CDR1 and CDR2 are SGHTA and FQGNSA. Deletions cut 5 bases from V and 0 bases from J, with 11 bases between. This CDR3 region has 15 residues. DNA for the CDR3: TGTGCCAGCAGCACCTACAGGACCTCTGGAAACACCATATATTTT. Translating it yields CASSTYRTSGNTIYF. Drawing the rest from reference TRBV7-2 and TRBJ1-3, the complete variable domain is GAGVSQSPSNKVTEKGKDVELRCDPISGHTALYWYRQSLGQGLEFLIYFQGNSAPDKSGLPSDRFSAERTGGSVSTLTIQRTQQEDSAVYLCASSTYRTSGNTIYFGEGSWLTVV.

This clonotype was detected ten times or more. The chain couples TRBV5-4 to TRBJ2-3; 8 bases are shared with TRBD2. This CDR3 comprises 14 residues. The J segment lost 6 bases and the V segment lost 4 bases, leaving 7 bases of the junction unmatched. Per the germline V gene, CDR1 is SGHNT and CDR2 is YYREEE (reference sequence). The CDR3 spells CASSLSGRGDTQYF. CDR3 bases: TGTGCCAGCAGCCTAAGCGGGAGAGGTGATACGCAGTATTTT.

The table lists this clonotype with many counts. This chain connects TRBV5-1 to TRBJ2-1, with 10 bases lining up with TRBD1. The V gene end was trimmed by 5 bases and the J gene end by 6 bases; junction bases not matched to a gene: 11. There are 16 residues in the CDR3. CDR1 is SGHRS, CDR2 YFSETQ, per germline. CDR3 DNA: TGCGCCAGCAGAAGACCCCCGGGACAGGGGCCCAATGAGCAGTTCTTC. Translated: CASRRPPGQGPNEQFF.

The rearrangement joins TRBV28 to TRBJ2-7; 9 bases align to TRBD1. This CDR3 has 16 residues. Germline lookup yields CDR1 MDHEN and CDR2 SYDVKM. With V trimmed by 6 bases and J by 4 bases, 13 bases remained unmatched. The CDR3 region is CASRYGTGYSKYEQYF. In nucleotides, the CDR3 is TGTGCCAGCAGATACGGGACAGGGTACAGTAAGTACGAGCAGTACTTC. Looking up the rest from reference TRBV28 and TRBJ2-7 gives the full variable domain: DVKVTQSSRYLVKRTGEKVFLECVQDMDHENMFWYRQDPGLGLRLIYFSYDVKMKEKGDIPEGYSVSREKKERFSLILESASTNQTSMYLCASRYGTGYSKYEQYFGPGTRLTVT.

This clonotype has ten or more counts. This chain connects TRBV3-1 to TRBJ2-7; TRBD2 agrees at 13 bases. CDR1 and CDR2 from the germline V gene are LGHDT and YNNKEL (reference sequence). The CDR3 has 19 residues. V gave up 6 bases and J gave up 6 bases; unmatched junction bases: 20. CDR3 sequence reads: CASRSTSGGAGRSLCEQYF. For the CDR3, the DNA is TGTGCCAGCAGATCAACTAGCGGGGGGGCCGGGAGGTCCCTTTGCGAGCAGTACTTC.

This clonotype has at least ten counts. V is TRBV29-1 and J is TRBJ2-3; perhaps TRBD2 as D (6 bases). V dropped 3 bases and J dropped 0 bases, with 10 bases sitting between them. Germline lookup yields CDR1 SQVTM and CDR2 ANQGSEA. The CDR3 runs to 14 residues. The DNA for the CDR3 is TGCAGCGTTGACTCCCGGGAGAGCACAGATACGCAGTATTTT. This translates into CSVDSRESTDTQYF.

This clonotype was seen a few times. The chain carries TRBV20-1 and TRBJ2-3; tentatively, D is TRBD2 (7 bases). The CDR3 consists of 16 residues. Trimming left V 0 bases short and J 4 bases short, with 17 bases between. Germline lookup yields CDR1 DFQATT and CDR2 SNEGSKA (reference sequence). CDR3 loop: CSAREVGGAHPDTQYF. The CDR3, as DNA: TGCAGTGCTAGAGAGGTAGGGGGGGCGCATCCAGATACGCAGTATTTT.

The V and J genes are TRBV3-1 and TRBJ2-3, with no clear D. The CDR3 is 12 residues long. Trimming shortened V by 3 bases and J by 3 bases, and 4 bases separated the two germline ends. Germline CDR1 LGHDT, CDR2 YNNKEL (reference sequence). The CDR3 protein is CASSQFTDTQYF. For the CDR3, the DNA is TGTGCCAGCAGCCAGTTTACAGATACGCAGTATTTT.

A few counts support this clonotype. A much larger clone differs from this one at a single base, so this may be a read error. Since no conserved phenylalanine or tryptophan closes the CDR3, a read error is the likely cause. The rearrangement uses TRBV30 and TRBJ2-7, with a possible D match to TRBD1 (6 bases). This CDR3 comprises 14 residues. The germline V gene encodes CDR1 GTSNPN and CDR2 SVGIG (reference sequence). V was pared by 4 bases and J by 6 bases, with 19 bases between. CDR3 sequence (DNA): TGTGCCTGGAATGCCGCGGGCTGGGGGCTCGAGCAGTACTCC. This translates into CAWNAAGWGLEQYS.

The table lists this clonotype with many counts. The chain recombines TRBV3-1 with TRBJ2-2, with TRBD1 as a possible D gene (6 bases). Deletions cut 1 base from V and 7 bases from J, with 16 bases between. Germline loops: CDR1 LGHDT, CDR2 YNNKEL (reference sequence). This CDR3 spans 16 amino acids. CDR3 DNA: TGTGCCAGCAGCCAAGTAACAGGGTTTGACGGCGGGGAGCTGTTTTTT. Translation: CASSQVTGFDGGELFF.

This clonotype was counted a few times. The chain uses TRBV29-1 and TRBJ2-1, with D possibly matching TRBD1 (7 bases). Trimming removed 7 bases from V and 4 bases from J, with 17 bases in between. CDR3 length: 14 residues. Germline V gene data show CDR1 as SQVTM and CDR2 as ANQGSEA. Written as DNA, the CDR3 is TGCAGCGCCGAGGGCGGGACAGAGTACAATGAGCAGTTCTTC. Translation gives CSAEGGTEYNEQFF.

This clonotype was recorded many times. The CDR3 region is CASSPTSGASGDTQYF. DNA of the CDR3: TGCGCCAGCAGCCCGACTAGCGGGGCTAGCGGAGATACGCAGTATTTT. The chain joins TRBV5-1 to TRBJ2-3, with 11 bases fitting TRBD2. Germline V gives CDR1 SGHRS, CDR2 YFSETQ. The V gene end was trimmed by 4 bases and the J gene end by 5 bases; junction bases not matched to a gene: 9. This CDR3 is built from 16 residues.

V is TRBV2 and J is TRBJ2-2; D is ambiguous. The CDR3 consists of 12 residues. Between the trimmed V and J ends, which lost 8 bases and 3 bases, there was a span of 7 bases. Germline V CDR1 and CDR2: SNHLY, FYNNEI. In DNA, the CDR3 is TGTGCCAGCGGAAGAGACACCGGGGAGCTGTTTTTT. It translates to CASGRDTGELFF.

This clonotype is judged medium-sized (0.01 to 0.1%). This chain links TRBV28 with TRBJ2-1, with 7 bases that match TRBD2. V gave up 5 bases and J gave up 3 bases; unmatched junction bases: 10. The CDR3 is made up of 16 amino acids. Looked up from germline, CDR1 is MDHEN and CDR2 is SYDVKM. This CDR3 reads CASSGLGLAVYNEQFF. For the CDR3, the DNA is TGTGCCAGCAGTGGGCTGGGCCTAGCGGTCTACAATGAGCAGTTCTTC.

This clonotype was counted ten times or more. J is TRBJ2-7 and V is TRBV7-9; 7 nucleotides align to TRBD2. Germline V gene lookup returns CDR1 SEHNR and CDR2 FQNEAQ (reference sequence). CDR3 length equals 12 residues. J was trimmed by 6 bases and V by 3 bases; bases with no gene match: 2. The CDR3 here is CASSFSGGEQYF. The DNA of the CDR3 is TGTGCCAGCAGCTTTTCGGGGGGCGAGCAGTACTTC.

This clonotype was counted many times. The chain combines TRBV7-2 with TRBJ2-2, with 10 bases lining up with TRBD2. CDR3 length: 18 residues. With V trimmed by 3 bases and J by 1 base, 8 bases remained unmatched. CDR1 is SGHTA and CDR2 is FQGNSA in the germline V gene. The CDR3 nucleotides read TGTGCCAGCAGCTTTCAAAGCGGGAGGGGCGTGAACACCGGGGAGCTGTTTTTT. As protein: CASSFQSGRGVNTGELFF. Full variable domain (missing parts from reference TRBV7-2 and TRBJ2-2): GAGVSQSPSNKVTEKGKDVELRCDPISGHTALYWYRQSLGQGLEFLIYFQGNSAPDKSGLPSDRFSAERTGGSVSTLTIQRTQQEDSAVYLCASSFQSGRGVNTGELFFGEGSRLTVL.

This clonotype showed up many times. The chain's CDR3 is CSASGLAGYGETQYF. In nucleotides, the CDR3 is TGCAGTGCTAGTGGGCTAGCGGGGTATGGAGAGACCCAGTACTTC. The V and J genes are TRBV20-1 and TRBJ2-5; 9 nucleotides agree with TRBD2. V lost 3 bases and J lost 4; bases outside the gene matches: 9. Germline CDR1 reads DFQATT; CDR2 reads SNEGSKA (reference sequence). The CDR3 is 15 amino acids.

The rearrangement joins TRBV7-9 to TRBJ1-3, with D uncertain. CDR1 and CDR2 from the germline V gene are SEHNR and FQNEAQ (reference sequence). V was clipped by 5 bases and J by 0 bases, with 8 bases between them. CDR3 length equals 14 residues. CDR3 protein: CASSPDISGNTIYF. The CDR3 DNA reads as TGTGCCAGCAGCCCCGACATCTCTGGAAACACCATATATTTT.

This clonotype was observed many times. J is TRBJ2-1 and V is TRBV9; tentative D call: TRBD2 (5 bases). Trimming cost V 3 bases and J 1 base, with 11 bases left between them. This CDR3 region has 15 residues. CDR1 is SGDLS, CDR2 YYNGEE, per germline. The CDR3 protein is CASSEEALSYNEQFF. In DNA, the CDR3 is TGTGCCAGCAGCGAGGAGGCCCTATCCTACAATGAGCAGTTCTTC. Full variable domain (outside the CDR3, taken from reference TRBV9 and TRBJ2-1): DSGVTQTPKHLITATGQRVTLRCSPRSGDLSVYWYQQSLDQGLQFLIQYYNGEERAKGNILERFSAQQFPDLHSELNLSSLELGDSALYFCASSEEALSYNEQFFGPGTRLTVL.

The sample holds many counts of this clonotype. The chain employs TRBV2 and TRBJ2-1; D is perhaps TRBD1 or TRBD2 (6 bases each). V was cut by 3 bases and J by 9 bases, with 15 bases left in between. The CDR3 spans 14 residues. In germline, CDR1 is SNHLY, CDR2 FYNNEI. CDR3 nucleotide sequence: TGTGCCAGCAGTGAGGTCGGGAGAGGGGGTGAGCAGTTCTTC. Protein sequence: CASSEVGRGGEQFF. Looking up the rest from reference TRBV2 and TRBJ2-1 gives the full variable domain: EPEVTQTPSHQVTQMGQEVILRCVPISNHLYFYWYRQILGQKVEFLVSFYNNEISEKSEIFDDQFSVERPDGSNFTLKIRSTKLEDSAMYFCASSEVGRGGEQFFGPGTRLTVL.

This clonotype was counted at least ten times. The J gene is TRBJ2-7, the V gene TRBV15; possibly TRBD1 for D (6 bases). The CDR3 has 14 residues. Trimming took 4 bases from V and 5 from J, leaving 15 bases between them. CDR1 and CDR2 (germline): LNHNV, YYDKDF (reference sequence). In nucleotides, the CDR3 is TGTGCCACCAGCACCGAACAGGGCCGGAACGAGCAGTACTTC. It translates to CATSTEQGRNEQYF. The entire variable domain, with the rest obtained from reference TRBV15 and TRBJ2-7, is as follows: DAMVIQNPRYQVTQFGKPVTLSCSQTLNHNVMYWYQQKSSQAPKLLFHYYDKDFNNEADTPDNFQSRRPNTSFCFLDIRSPGLGDTAMYLCATSTEQGRNEQYFGPGTRLTVT.

This clonotype came up many times. The chain combines TRBV4-3 with TRBJ1-4, with D uncertain. The V gene's germline CDR1 is LGHNA and CDR2 YSLEER. Trimming took off 1 base at V and 4 bases at J, with 7 bases between the two ends. This CDR3 is built from 14 residues. In nucleotides, the CDR3 is TGCGCCAGCAGCCAAGGCGTAGTTAATGAAAAACTGTTTTTT. This translates into CASSQGVVNEKLFF.

This clonotype appeared many times. The chain recombines TRBV20-1 with TRBJ2-2, with D tentatively TRBD2 (6 bases). CDR1 is DFQATT, CDR2 SNEGSKA, per germline (reference sequence). This CDR3 comprises 15 residues. V lost 0 bases and J 9 bases, leaving 17 bases between the germline ends. CDR3: CSARDLRDSQRELFF. CDR3 nucleotide sequence: TGCAGTGCTAGAGATCTACGGGACTCCCAAAGGGAGCTGTTTTTT.

Only a few counts were recorded for this clonotype. The CDR3 sequence is CASGSLPSSYEQYF. The CDR3 bases are TGTGCCAGCGGATCTCTGCCCAGCTCCTACGAGCAGTACTTC. This sequence joins TRBV6-1 and TRBJ2-7; no firm D call. Germline loops: CDR1 MNHNS, CDR2 SASEGT. Trimming took 8 bases from V and 0 from J, leaving 14 bases between them. The CDR3 has 14 amino acids.

In this sample, this clonotype turned up many times. J is TRBJ2-3 and V is TRBV7-3, with D uncertain. Germline CDR1 reads SGHTA; CDR2 reads FQGTGA. The CDR3 totals 13 residues. V was pared by 4 bases and J by 2 bases, with 7 bases between. CDR3 coding DNA: TGTGCCAGCAGCTCGGACGCCACAGATACGCAGTATTTT. Translation gives CASSSDATDTQYF.

This clonotype was seen many times. The rearrangement links TRBV6-2 or TRBV6-3 to TRBJ1-6; D is unclear. V lost 5 bases to trimming and J lost 6 bases, with 14 bases between them. CDR3 size: 15 residues. In germline, CDR1 is MNHEY, CDR2 SVGEGT. The CDR3 sequence is CASSNGEMSNSPLHF. The DNA for the CDR3 is TGTGCCAGCAGTAACGGGGAGATGAGTAATTCACCCCTCCACTTT.

This clonotype occurred many times. The chain links TRBV28 to TRBJ2-7, with D possibly being TRBD1 (6 bases). Germline assignment: CDR1 MDHEN and CDR2 SYDVKM. Between the trimmed V and J ends, which lost 5 bases and 4 bases, there was a span of 15 bases. This CDR3 is built from 14 residues. The CDR3 sequence is CASSIQGVMYEQYF. The CDR3 DNA reads as TGTGCCAGCAGTATACAGGGAGTTATGTACGAGCAGTACTTC.

In its sample, this clonotype was seen many times. This chain joins TRBV7-2 and TRBJ2-1; D gene uncertain. This CDR3 is 14 amino acids long. The V end was cut by 2 bases, the J end by 6 bases, with 11 bases between. Germline CDR1 is SGHTA and CDR2 is FQGNSA. CDR3 region: CASSLKIAVNEQFF. CDR3 nucleotides: TGTGCCAGCAGCTTAAAGATAGCTGTCAATGAGCAGTTCTTC.